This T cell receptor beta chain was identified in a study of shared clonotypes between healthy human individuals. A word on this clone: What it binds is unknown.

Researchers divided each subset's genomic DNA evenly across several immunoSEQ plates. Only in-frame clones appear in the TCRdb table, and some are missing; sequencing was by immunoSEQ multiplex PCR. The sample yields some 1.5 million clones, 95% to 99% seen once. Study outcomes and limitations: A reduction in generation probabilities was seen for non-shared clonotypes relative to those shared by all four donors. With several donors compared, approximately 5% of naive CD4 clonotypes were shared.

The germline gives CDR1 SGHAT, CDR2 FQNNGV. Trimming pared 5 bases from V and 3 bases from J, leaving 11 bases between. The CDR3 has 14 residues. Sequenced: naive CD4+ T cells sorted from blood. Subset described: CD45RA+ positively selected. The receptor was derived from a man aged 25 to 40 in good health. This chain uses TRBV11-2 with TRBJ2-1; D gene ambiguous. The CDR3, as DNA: TGTGCCAGCAGCCAGCGCCTTCGCTACAATGAGCAGTTCTTC. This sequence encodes CASSQRLRYNEQFF.